These 17 T cell receptor beta chains were sequenced from one sample in a study of glioma-infiltrating T cells after dendritic cell vaccination. Indicated time point: after dendritic cell vaccination, including at tumor progression/relapse. Measured with immunoSEQ multiplex PCR; TCRdb has only the in-frame clones, and not every one. Of roughly 85,000 clones listed, 85% are singletons. The source material was blood, sampled after dendritic cell vaccination. All receptors come from a human donor with glioblastoma.

The chain uses TRBV4-1 and TRBJ2-5; 8 nucleotides agree with TRBD2. The CDR3 covers 14 residues. J lost 4 bases, V lost 3 bases, and 4 bases had no gene match. Germline V CDR1 and CDR2: MGHRA, YSYEKL. CDR3 in amino acids: CASSHLGGAETQYF. In nucleotides, the CDR3 is TGCGCCAGCAGCCACCTCGGGGGGGCAGAGACCCAGTACTTC.

The CDR3 here is CASSWGQGLGYGYTF. The CDR3 DNA reads TGTGCCAGCAGCTGGGGACAGGGTCTAGGGTATGGCTACACCTTC. V gene TRBV5-5 combines with J gene TRBJ1-2; 9 bases match TRBD1. Germline-derived CDR1 and CDR2 are SGHKS and YYEKEE (reference sequence). J was trimmed by 5 bases and V by 3 bases; bases with no gene match: 8. CDR3 size: 15 residues.

The sample holds one count of this clone. The genes are TRBV2 and TRBJ2-7; 8 bases fit TRBD2. Germline V gives CDR1 SNHLY, CDR2 FYNNEI. This CDR3 comprises 14 residues. J was trimmed by 4 bases and V by 6 bases; bases with no gene match: 8. The CDR3 loop reads CASSGGVLGYEQYF. For the CDR3, the DNA is TGTGCCAGCAGCGGGGGGGTCCTAGGGTACGAGCAGTACTTC.

This chain links TRBV9 with TRBJ1-2, with D possibly TRBD1 on 5 matching bases. The ends were cut back, 1 base at V and 4 bases at J, with 23 bases in the middle. The CDR3 has 18 residues. Germline CDR1 and CDR2: SGDLS and YYNGEE. CDR3 nucleotide sequence: TGTGCCAGCAGCGTAACCTCCATTCCCCGGGACTTAATCTATGGCTACACCTTC. Its translation is CASSVTSIPRDLIYGYTF.

The chain recombines TRBV27 with TRBJ2-5; D might be TRBD1 (6 bases). The V gene lost 2 bases and the J gene lost 5 bases, with 9 bases spanning the gap. CDR3 length equals 13 residues. Germline lookup yields CDR1 MNHEY and CDR2 SMNVEV (reference sequence). The CDR3 sequence: CASSLGQGETQYF. The CDR3 DNA sequence: TGTGCCAGCAGTTTAGGTCAGGGGGAGACCCAGTACTTC.

The V call is TRBV19, the J call TRBJ1-2; D ambiguous. V was shortened by 4 bases and J by 2 bases, with 5 bases between the two germline ends. Germline V gives CDR1 LNHDA, CDR2 SQIVND (reference sequence). The CDR3 contains 12 residues. The CDR3: CASSNQNYGYTF. The CDR3 DNA follows: TGTGCCAGTAGTAATCAGAACTATGGCTACACCTTC.

This chain joins TRBV9 and TRBJ2-1, with TRBD1 matching 9 bases. From germline, CDR1 is SGDLS and CDR2 YYNGEE. With V trimmed by 0 bases and J by 9 bases, 7 bases remained unmatched. The CDR3 loop spans 15 amino acids. DNA of the CDR3: TGTGCCAGCAGCGTAGCTGGGACAGGGTTGGGTGAGCAGTTCTTC. Translated, it gives CASSVAGTGLGEQFF.

This rearrangement joins TRBV6-5 to TRBJ2-7; TRBD2 agrees at 9 bases. CDR1 MNHEY and CDR2 SVGAGI come from the germline V gene. The CDR3 extends over 15 amino acids. The V gene end was trimmed by 5 bases and the J gene end by 4 bases; junction bases not matched to a gene: 9. This CDR3 reads CASSDLAGAEYEQYF. CDR3 DNA sequence: TGTGCCAGCAGTGACTTAGCGGGGGCGGAATACGAGCAGTACTTC.

V is TRBV15 and J is TRBJ2-4; perhaps TRBD2 as D (6 bases). The CDR3 sequence is 18 residues long. Trimming stripped 6 bases from V and 3 bases from J, with 24 bases between. Germline assignment: CDR1 LNHNV and CDR2 YYDKDF (reference sequence). In DNA form, the CDR3 reads TGTGCCACCAGGACAAAAAGACGGGGGATCGGTTACAAAAACATTCAGTACTTC. This sequence encodes CATRTKRRGIGYKNIQYF.

This clone is a singleton in its sample. This sequence joins TRBV9 and TRBJ1-1; TRBD1 aligns across 9 bases. V shed 2 bases and J 4 bases; nucleotides not matched to a gene: 9. Per germline, CDR1 SGDLS and CDR2 YYNGEE. The CDR3 has 16 residues. CDR3 protein: CASSVSTGGDGTEAFF. CDR3 DNA sequence: TGTGCCAGCAGCGTCTCGACAGGGGGTGATGGCACTGAAGCTTTCTTT.

This chain uses TRBV7-3 with TRBJ1-1; 9 nucleotides align to TRBD1. With 2 bases clipped from V and 5 bases from J, the junction kept 6 bases outside the gene matches. Germline CDR1 and CDR2: SGHTA and FQGTGA. The CDR3 extends over 15 amino acids. The CDR3 is CASSLGGTGRTEAFF. CDR3 in DNA: TGTGCCAGCAGCTTAGGAGGGACAGGGCGGACTGAAGCTTTCTTT.

The rearrangement uses TRBV21-1 and TRBJ1-1; the table calls TRBD1, which could not be checked here. TRBV21-1 is an annotated pseudogene. This CDR3 region has 13 residues. In DNA, the CDR3 is TGTGCCAGCAGCAATCGAGACAGCACTGAAGCTTTCTTT. Translated: CASSNRDSTEAFF.

The chain joins TRBV28 to TRBJ2-1; TRBD2 aligns across 9 bases. With 4 bases clipped from V and 3 bases from J, the junction kept 1 base outside the gene matches. The CDR3 runs to 14 residues. In germline, CDR1 is MDHEN, CDR2 SYDVKM. CDR3: CASSSSGIYNEQFF. The CDR3 bases are TGTGCCAGCAGTTCTAGCGGGATCTACAATGAGCAGTTCTTC.

The rearrangement joins TRBV19 to TRBJ2-1, with 7 bases lining up with TRBD2. The CDR3 totals 15 residues. The V gene end was trimmed by 5 bases and the J gene end by 0 bases; junction bases not matched to a gene: 4. The germline CDR1 and CDR2 sequences are LNHDA and SQIVND (reference sequence). CDR3 amino acids: CASSLGGSSYNEQFF. CDR3 coding DNA: TGTGCCAGTAGTTTGGGAGGGAGCTCCTACAATGAGCAGTTCTTC.

This clone came up a few times. This chain uses TRBV9 with TRBJ1-4; TRBD1 matches 7 bases. The germline V gene encodes CDR1 SGDLS and CDR2 YYNGEE. V lost 0 bases to trimming and J lost 7 bases; unmatched junction nucleotides: 6. This CDR3 comprises 15 residues. The CDR3 DNA follows: TGTGCCAGCAGCGTAGGGACAGGATTAGCTGAAAAACTGTTTTTT. The encoded protein is CASSVGTGLAEKLFF.

The genes are TRBV2 and TRBJ2-7; D possibly corresponds to TRBD1 (6 bases). CDR1 is SNHLY and CDR2 is FYNNEI in the germline V gene. CDR3 size: 13 residues. V lost 5 bases, J lost 6 bases, and 14 bases lay in between. CDR3 amino acids: CASSQDSGGEQYF. CDR3 nucleotides: TGTGCCAGCAGTCAGGACAGTGGCGGCGAGCAGTACTTC.

The chain carries TRBV6-6 and TRBJ2-7; 10 bases agree with TRBD1. CDR1 and CDR2 from the germline V gene are MNHNY and SVGAGI (reference sequence). The CDR3 spans 15 residues. V shed 8 bases and J 2 bases; nucleotides not matched to a gene: 9. In nucleotides, the CDR3 is TGTGCCAGCTCCTGGACAGGGGGAACGACCTACGAGCAGTACTTC. Protein product: CASSWTGGTTYEQYF.